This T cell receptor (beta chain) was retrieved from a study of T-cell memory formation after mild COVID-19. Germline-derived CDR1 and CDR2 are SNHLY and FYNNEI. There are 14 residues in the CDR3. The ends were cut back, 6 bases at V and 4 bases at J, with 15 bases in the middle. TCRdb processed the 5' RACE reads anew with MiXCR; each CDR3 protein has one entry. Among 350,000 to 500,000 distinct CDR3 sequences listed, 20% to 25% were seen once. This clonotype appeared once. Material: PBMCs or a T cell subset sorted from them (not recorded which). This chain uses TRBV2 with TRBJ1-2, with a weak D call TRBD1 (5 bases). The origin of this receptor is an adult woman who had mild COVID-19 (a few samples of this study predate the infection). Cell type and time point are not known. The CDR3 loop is CASRAGTSGYGYTF. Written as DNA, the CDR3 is TGTGCCAGCAGAGCCGGGACCTCTGGCTATGGCTACACCTTC.